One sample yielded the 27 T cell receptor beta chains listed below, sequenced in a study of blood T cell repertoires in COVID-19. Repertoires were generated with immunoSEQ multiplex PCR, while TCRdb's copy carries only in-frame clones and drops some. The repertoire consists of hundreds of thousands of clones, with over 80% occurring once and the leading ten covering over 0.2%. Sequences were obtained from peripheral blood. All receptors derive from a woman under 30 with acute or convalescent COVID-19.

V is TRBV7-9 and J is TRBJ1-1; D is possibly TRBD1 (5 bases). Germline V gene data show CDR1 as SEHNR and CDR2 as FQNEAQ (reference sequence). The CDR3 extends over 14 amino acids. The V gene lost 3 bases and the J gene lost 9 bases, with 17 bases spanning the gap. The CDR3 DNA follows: TGTGCCAGCAGCTTGGACACGTCGTCGTACCAAGCTTTCTTT. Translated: CASSLDTSSYQAFF.

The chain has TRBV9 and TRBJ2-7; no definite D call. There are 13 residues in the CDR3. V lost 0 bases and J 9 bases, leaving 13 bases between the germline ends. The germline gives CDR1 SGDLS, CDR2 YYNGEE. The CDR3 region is CASSVGTAGVQYF. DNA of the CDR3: TGTGCCAGCAGCGTAGGCACGGCAGGTGTGCAGTACTTC.

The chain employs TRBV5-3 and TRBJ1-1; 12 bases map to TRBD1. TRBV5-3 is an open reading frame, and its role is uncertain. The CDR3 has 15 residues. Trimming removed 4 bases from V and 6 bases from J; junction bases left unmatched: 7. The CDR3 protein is CARSPPGQGAAEAFF. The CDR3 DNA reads TGTGCCAGAAGCCCGCCGGGACAGGGGGCCGCTGAAGCTTTCTTT.

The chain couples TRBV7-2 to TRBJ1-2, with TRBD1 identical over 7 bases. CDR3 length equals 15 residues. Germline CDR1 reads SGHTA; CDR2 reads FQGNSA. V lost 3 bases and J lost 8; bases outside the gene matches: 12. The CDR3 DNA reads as TGTGCCAGCAGCTTGAGAGGGGGCGCTTTCGGGGGCTACACCTTC. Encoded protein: CASSLRGGAFGGYTF.

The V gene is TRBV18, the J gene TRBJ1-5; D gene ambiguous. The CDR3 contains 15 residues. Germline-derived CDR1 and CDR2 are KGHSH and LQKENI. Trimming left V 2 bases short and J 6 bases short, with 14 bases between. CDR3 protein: CASSPWEKLGQPQHF. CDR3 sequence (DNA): TGTGCCAGCTCACCATGGGAGAAATTGGGTCAGCCCCAGCATTTT.

CDR3 sequence reads: CASSQDSRGNNQPQHF. In DNA form, the CDR3 reads TGCGCCAGCAGCCAAGACTCCAGGGGCAACAATCAGCCCCAGCATTTT. The chain carries TRBV4-1 and TRBJ1-5; D possibly corresponds to TRBD1 (6 bases). The CDR3 is 16 residues long. V was clipped by 0 bases and J by 3 bases, with 12 bases between them. In germline, CDR1 is MGHRA, CDR2 YSYEKL.

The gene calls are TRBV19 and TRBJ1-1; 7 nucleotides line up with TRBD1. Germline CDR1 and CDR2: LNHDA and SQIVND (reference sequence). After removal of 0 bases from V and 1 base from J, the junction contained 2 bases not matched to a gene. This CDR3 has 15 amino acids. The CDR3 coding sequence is TGTGCCAGTAGTATAGATTACAGGGGGAACACTGAAGCTTTCTTT. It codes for CASSIDYRGNTEAFF.

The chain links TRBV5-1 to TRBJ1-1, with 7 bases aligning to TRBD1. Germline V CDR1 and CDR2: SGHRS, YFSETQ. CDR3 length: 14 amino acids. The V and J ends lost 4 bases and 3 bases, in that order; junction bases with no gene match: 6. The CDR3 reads CASSHTGEDTEAFF. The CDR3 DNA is TGCGCCAGCAGCCATACAGGGGAGGACACTGAAGCTTTCTTT.

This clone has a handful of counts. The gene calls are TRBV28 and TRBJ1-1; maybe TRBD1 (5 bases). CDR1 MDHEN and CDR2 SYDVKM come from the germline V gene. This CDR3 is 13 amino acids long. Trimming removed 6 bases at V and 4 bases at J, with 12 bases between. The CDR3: CASRPAGGTEAFF. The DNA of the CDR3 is TGTGCCAGCAGGCCTGCGGGGGGCACTGAAGCTTTCTTT.

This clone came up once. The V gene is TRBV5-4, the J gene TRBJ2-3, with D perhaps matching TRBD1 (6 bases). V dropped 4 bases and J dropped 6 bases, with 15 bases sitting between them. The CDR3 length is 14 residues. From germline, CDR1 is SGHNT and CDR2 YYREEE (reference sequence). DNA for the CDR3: TGTGCCAGCAGCCTGCTAGGGACAACGGATACGCAGTATTTT. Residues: CASSLLGTTDTQYF.

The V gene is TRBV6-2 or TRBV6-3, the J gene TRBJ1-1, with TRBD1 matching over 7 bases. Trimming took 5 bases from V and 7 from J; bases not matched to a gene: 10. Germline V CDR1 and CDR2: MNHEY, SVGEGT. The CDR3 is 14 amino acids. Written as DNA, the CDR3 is TGTGCCAGCAGTCGGGACAGCCTATCCCATGAAGCTTTCTTT. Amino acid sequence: CASSRDSLSHEAFF.

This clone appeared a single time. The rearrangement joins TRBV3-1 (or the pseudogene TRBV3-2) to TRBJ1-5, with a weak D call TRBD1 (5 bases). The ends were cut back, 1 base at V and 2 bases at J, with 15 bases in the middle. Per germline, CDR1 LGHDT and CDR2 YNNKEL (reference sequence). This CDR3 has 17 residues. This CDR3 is CASSQGGGVEGNQPQHF. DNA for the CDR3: TGTGCCAGCAGCCAAGGCGGGGGGGTTGAGGGCAATCAGCCCCAGCATTTT.

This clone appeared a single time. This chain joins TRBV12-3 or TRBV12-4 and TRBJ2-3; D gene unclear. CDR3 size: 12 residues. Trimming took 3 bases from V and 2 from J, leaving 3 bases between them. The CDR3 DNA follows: TGTGCCAGCAGTTTCATCACAGATACGCAGTATTTT. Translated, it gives CASSFITDTQYF.

CDR3 residues: CASSFSPDRVGTEAFF. CDR3 nucleotide sequence: TGTGCCAGCAGCTTCAGCCCCGACAGGGTGGGGACTGAAGCTTTCTTT. The chain combines TRBV7-9 with TRBJ1-1, with TRBD1 identical over 7 bases. The CDR3 contains 16 residues. From germline, CDR1 is SEHNR and CDR2 FQNEAQ (reference sequence). V gave up 3 bases and J gave up 5 bases; unmatched junction bases: 12.

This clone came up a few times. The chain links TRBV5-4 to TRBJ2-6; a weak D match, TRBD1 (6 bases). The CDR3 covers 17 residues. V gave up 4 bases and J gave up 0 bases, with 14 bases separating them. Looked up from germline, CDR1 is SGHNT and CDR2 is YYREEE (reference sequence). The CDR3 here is CASSASDSNSGANVLTF. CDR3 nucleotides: TGTGCCAGCAGCGCCTCGGACAGCAACTCTGGGGCCAACGTCCTGACTTTC.

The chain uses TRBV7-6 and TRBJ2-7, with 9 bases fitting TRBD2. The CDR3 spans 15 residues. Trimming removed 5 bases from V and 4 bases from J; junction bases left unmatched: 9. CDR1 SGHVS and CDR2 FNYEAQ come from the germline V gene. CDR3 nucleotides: TGTGCCAGCAGCCCAGGGGCGGGGGGGCGGTACGAGCAGTACTTC. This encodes CASSPGAGGRYEQYF.

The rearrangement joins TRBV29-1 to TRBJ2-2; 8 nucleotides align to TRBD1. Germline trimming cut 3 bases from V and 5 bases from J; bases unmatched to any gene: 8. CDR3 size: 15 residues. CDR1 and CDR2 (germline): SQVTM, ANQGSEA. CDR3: CSVDGQGLSTGELFF. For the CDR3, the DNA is TGCAGCGTTGATGGACAGGGACTTTCGACCGGGGAGCTGTTTTTT.

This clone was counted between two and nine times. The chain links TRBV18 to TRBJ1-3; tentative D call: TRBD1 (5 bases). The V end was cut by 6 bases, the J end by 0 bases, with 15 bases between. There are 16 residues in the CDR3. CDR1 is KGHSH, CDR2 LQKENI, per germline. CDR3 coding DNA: TGTGCCAGCTCCCCTTCACAGGTTGACTCTGGAAACACCATATATTTT. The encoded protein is CASSPSQVDSGNTIYF.

The CDR3 DNA is TGTGCCACCAACCTAGCGGGGGGACAAGAGACCCAGTACTTC. Residues: CATNLAGGQETQYF. The chain joins TRBV9 to TRBJ2-5, with TRBD2 matching over 11 bases. With 9 bases clipped from V and 2 bases from J, the junction kept 6 bases outside the gene matches. The CDR3 totals 14 residues. Germline values: CDR1 SGDLS, CDR2 YYNGEE.

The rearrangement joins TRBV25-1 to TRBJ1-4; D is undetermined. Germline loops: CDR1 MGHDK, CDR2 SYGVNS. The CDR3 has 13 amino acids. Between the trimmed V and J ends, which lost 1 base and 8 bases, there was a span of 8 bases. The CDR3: CASSEWRVEKLFF. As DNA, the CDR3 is TGTGCCAGCAGTGAATGGAGGGTAGAAAAACTGTTTTTT.

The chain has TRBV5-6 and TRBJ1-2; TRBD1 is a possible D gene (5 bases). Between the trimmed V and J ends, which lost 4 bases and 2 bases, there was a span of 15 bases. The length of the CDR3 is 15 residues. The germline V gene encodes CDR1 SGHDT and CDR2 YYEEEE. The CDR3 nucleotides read TGTGCCAGCAGCCCCGACCTGGGGGGGAACTATGGCTACACCTTC. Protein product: CASSPDLGGNYGYTF.

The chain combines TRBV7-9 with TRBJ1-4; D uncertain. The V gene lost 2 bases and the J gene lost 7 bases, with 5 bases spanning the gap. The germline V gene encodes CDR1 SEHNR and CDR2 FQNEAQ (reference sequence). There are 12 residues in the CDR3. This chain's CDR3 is CASSLYFEKLFF. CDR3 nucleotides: TGTGCCAGCAGCTTATATTTTGAAAAACTGTTTTTT.

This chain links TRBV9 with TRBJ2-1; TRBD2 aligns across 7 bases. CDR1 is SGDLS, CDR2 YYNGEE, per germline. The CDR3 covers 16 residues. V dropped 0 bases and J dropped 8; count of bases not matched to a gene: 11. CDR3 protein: CASSVEGGRGADEQFF. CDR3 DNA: TGTGCCAGCAGCGTAGAAGGCGGGAGAGGGGCCGATGAGCAGTTCTTC.

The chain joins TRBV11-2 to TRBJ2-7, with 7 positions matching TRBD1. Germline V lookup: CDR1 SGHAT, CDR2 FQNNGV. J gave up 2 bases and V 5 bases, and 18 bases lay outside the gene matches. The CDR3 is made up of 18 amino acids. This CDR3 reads CASSLNNPTGRKPYEQYF. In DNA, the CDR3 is TGTGCCAGCAGCCTAAACAATCCGACAGGGAGAAAGCCCTACGAGCAGTACTTC. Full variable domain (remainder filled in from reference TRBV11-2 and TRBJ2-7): EAGVAQSPRYKIIEKRQSVAFWCNPISGHATLYWYQQILGQGPKLLIQFQNNGVVDDSQLPKDRFSAERLKGVDSTLKIQPAKLEDSAVYLCASSLNNPTGRKPYEQYFGPGTRLTVT.

The CDR3 region is CSVDGLLATDTQYF. The CDR3 bases are TGCAGCGTTGATGGGTTATTAGCTACAGATACGCAGTATTTT. This chain joins TRBV29-1 and TRBJ2-3; no clear D. CDR3 length equals 14 residues. Deletions cut 3 bases from V and 3 bases from J, with 13 bases between. Germline-derived CDR1 and CDR2 are SQVTM and ANQGSEA.

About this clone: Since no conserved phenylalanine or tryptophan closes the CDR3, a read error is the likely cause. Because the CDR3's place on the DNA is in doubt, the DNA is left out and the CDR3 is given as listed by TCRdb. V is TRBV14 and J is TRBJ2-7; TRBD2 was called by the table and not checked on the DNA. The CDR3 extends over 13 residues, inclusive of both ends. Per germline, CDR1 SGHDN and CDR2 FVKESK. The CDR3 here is CASSQLTSGERKL.

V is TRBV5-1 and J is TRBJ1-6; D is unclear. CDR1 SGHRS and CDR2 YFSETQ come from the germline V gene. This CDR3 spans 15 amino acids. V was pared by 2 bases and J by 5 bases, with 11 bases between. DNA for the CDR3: TGCGCCAGCAGCTTAGTCCCCTCGGATAATTCACCCCTCCACTTT. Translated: CASSLVPSDNSPLHF.